This entry lists 17 T cell receptor beta chains sequenced from one sample in a study of blood T cells in healthy people across ages. A second PCR of roughly 6 to 12 cycles used a sample-barcoded 5' primer and a J-beta primer mix. A single record per CDR3 protein comes from TCRdb applying MiXCR to the 5' RACE reads. This table holds over 550,000 distinct CDR3 sequences, approximately 30% found once. The sequenced sample consisted of blood. Receptor source: a woman older than 75 in good health.

Concerning this clonotype itself: Because the CDR3 is missing its conserved closing phenylalanine or tryptophan, this is likely a read error. The DNA is omitted, as the CDR3 cannot be located on it reliably, and the CDR3 follows TCRdb's listing. V usage is TRBV29-1 and J usage is TRBJ1-2; the table's TRBD1 call for D was not verified on the DNA. The CDR3 spans 15 residues, counting both ends. Germline values: CDR1 SQVTM, CDR2 ANQGSEA. The CDR3 here is CSTRQGAKANYGYTC.

Many counts were recorded for this clonotype. The chain uses TRBV5-1 and TRBJ1-2, with D perhaps matching TRBD1 (6 bases). The CDR3 length is 14 residues. The germline V and J ends were trimmed by 4 bases and 4 bases, with 14 bases remaining between them. Germline CDR1 SGHRS, CDR2 YFSETQ. The CDR3 nucleotides are TGCGCCAGCAGCCCTCAAGGGGGGCTCTATGGCTACACCTTC. It codes for CASSPQGGLYGYTF. The complete variable domain, with remaining parts taken from reference TRBV5-1 and TRBJ1-2, reads KAGVTQTPRYLIKTRGQQVTLSCSPISGHRSVSWYQQTPGQGLQFLFEYFSETQRNKGNFPGRFSGRQFSNSRSEMNVSTLELGDSALYLCASSPQGGLYGYTFGSGTRLTVV.

V is TRBV10-3 and J is TRBJ2-5, with 7 bases lining up with TRBD2. The DNA end is more similar to TRBJ2-7, so the J call may be wrong. The CDR3 is 18 amino acids. Per germline, CDR1 ENHRY and CDR2 SYGVKD. The CDR3 DNA reads as TGTGCCATCAGTTTTACCGGACTAGTCTTCTCCCAGATCTACGAGCAGTACTTC. It is translated as CAISFTGLVFSQIYEQYF.

This chain uses TRBV15 with TRBJ2-7, with a tentative D call TRBD2 (7 bases). CDR3 length: 13 amino acids. V was trimmed by 6 bases and J by 2 bases, leaving 11 bases between them. CDR1 is LNHNV, CDR2 YYDKDF, per germline (reference sequence). Written as DNA, the CDR3 is TGTGCCACCAGTGCCGGGGGGCCCTACGAGCAGTACTTC. Amino acid sequence: CATSAGGPYEQYF. The entire variable domain, with the rest obtained from reference TRBV15 and TRBJ2-7, is as follows: DAMVIQNPRYQVTQFGKPVTLSCSQTLNHNVMYWYQQKSSQAPKLLFHYYDKDFNNEADTPDNFQSRRPNTSFCFLDIRSPGLGDTAMYLCATSAGGPYEQYFGPGTRLTVT.

About this clonotype: A much larger clonotype is one base distant, so this may be a read error. This chain joins TRBV28 and TRBJ1-2, with a weak D call TRBD1 (6 bases). Germline values: CDR1 MDHEN, CDR2 SYDVKM. The CDR3 runs 15 residues. The ends were cut back, 5 bases at V and 8 bases at J, with 21 bases in the middle. CDR3 nucleotide sequence: TGTGCCAGCAGTCCGAGGAGGGGGGCTTGGGTCGGCTACACCTTC. It yields the protein CASSPRRGAWVGYTF.

The gene calls are TRBV20-1 and TRBJ2-3; 10 positions agree with TRBD1. The germline V gene has CDR1 DFQATT and CDR2 SNEGSKA (reference sequence). The CDR3 is 14 amino acids. V gave up 5 bases and J gave up 4 bases; unmatched junction bases: 6. CDR3 sequence reads: CSAQTGGRADTQYF. The CDR3 DNA is TGCAGTGCTCAGACAGGGGGCAGGGCAGATACGCAGTATTTT.

This clonotype has a count of ten or more. The V call is TRBV29-1, the J call TRBJ1-2; D ambiguous. Trimming left V 6 bases short and J 6 bases short, with 14 bases between. The CDR3 runs to 12 residues. The V gene's germline CDR1 is SQVTM and CDR2 ANQGSEA. CDR3 region: CSVSGSRNGYTF. The DNA for the CDR3 is TGCAGCGTGTCGGGGTCTAGGAATGGCTACACCTTC.

Concerning this clonotype: Since a much larger clone is just one base distant, this may be a read error. V usage is TRBV18 and J usage is TRBJ2-4; a weak D match, TRBD2 (6 bases). TRBJ2-7 matches the DNA end more closely, so the J call is doubtful. CDR1 is KGHSH and CDR2 is LQKENI in the germline V gene. The CDR3 loop spans 15 amino acids. Here the CDR3 DNA reads TGTGCCAGCTCACTCAAAGGCGGGGAAATCTACGAGCAGTACTTC. Protein product: CASSLKGGEIYEQYF.

The chain joins TRBV5-1 to TRBJ2-7, with D perhaps being TRBD1 or TRBD2 (6 bases each). This CDR3 contains 13 residues. The germline V gene has CDR1 SGHRS and CDR2 YFSETQ. V lost 2 bases, J lost 6 bases, and 12 bases lay in between. Here the CDR3 DNA reads TGCGCCAGCAGCTTCGGGGGCTCCGGCGAGCAGTACTTC. It codes for CASSFGGSGEQYF.

Many counts were recorded for this clonotype. The chain combines TRBV5-1 with TRBJ2-1; D remains ambiguous. Germline-derived CDR1 and CDR2 are SGHRS and YFSETQ. The CDR3 extends over 14 amino acids. Trimming stripped 0 bases from V and 7 bases from J, with 11 bases between. CDR3 in DNA: TGCGCCAGCAGCTTGGCGGGTGTGATAAATGAGCAGTTCTTC. Protein sequence: CASSLAGVINEQFF.

This clonotype was seen ten or more times. The rearrangement uses TRBV6-2 or TRBV6-3 and TRBJ2-1, with D possibly being TRBD2 (6 bases). Germline lookup yields CDR1 MNHEY and CDR2 SVGEGT. With 2 bases removed from V and 10 bases from J, the gap between germline ends came to 18 bases. This CDR3 comprises 15 residues. The CDR3 nucleotides are TGTGCCAGCAGTTACCCAACGACGGGAGTCGTGGAGCAGTTCTTC. Translated: CASSYPTTGVVEQFF.

This clonotype occurred many times. V gene TRBV24-1 combines with J gene TRBJ2-7; D gene uncertain. Germline values: CDR1 KGHDR, CDR2 SFDVKD. V lost 5 bases to trimming and J lost 3 bases, with 13 bases between them. CDR3 length: 14 residues. In DNA form, the CDR3 reads TGTGCCACCAGTGGGCCCCCCGCTATCTACGAGCAGTACTTC. As protein: CATSGPPAIYEQYF.

There are many counts of this clonotype. The chain employs TRBV20-1 and TRBJ1-5, with D maybe TRBD1 (6 bases). Trimming took off 6 bases at V and 2 bases at J, with 14 bases between the two ends. The CDR3 spans 14 residues. Germline V gene lookup returns CDR1 DFQATT and CDR2 SNEGSKA (reference sequence). Written as DNA, the CDR3 is TGCAGTGCGGAGGACAGTTTCGGCAATCAGCCCCAGCATTTT. Translating it yields CSAEDSFGNQPQHF.

The gene calls are TRBV7-2 and TRBJ2-6, with TRBD1 as a possible D gene (6 bases). Germline CDR1 SGHTA, CDR2 FQGNSA. The CDR3 is made up of 18 amino acids. V lost 2 bases and J lost 0, with 14 bases in between. The DNA for the CDR3 is TGTGCCAGCAGCTTATTTTGGTCAGGGGCCTCTGGGGCCAACGTCCTGACTTTC. It codes for CASSLFWSGASGANVLTF.

On this clonotype itself: This sequence may be a read error, since a much larger clone differs from it by one base. V usage is TRBV15 and J usage is TRBJ2-5; the D is unclear. CDR1 is LNHNV, CDR2 YYDKDF, per germline (reference sequence). The CDR3 has 16 amino acids. V shed 3 bases and J shed 11 bases, with 25 bases lying between them. Here the CDR3 reads CATSRDSLMDRNEQYF. The CDR3 nucleotides are TGTGCCACCAGCAGGGATAGCCTGATGGACCGCAATGAGCAGTACTTC. Looking up the rest from reference TRBV15 and TRBJ2-5 gives the full variable domain: DAMVIQNPRYQVTQFGKPVTLSCSQTLNHNVMYWYQQKSSQAPKLLFHYYDKDFNNEADTPDNFQSRRPNTSFCFLDIRSPGLGDTAMYLCATSRDSLMDRNEQYFGPGTRLLVL.

There are many counts of this clonotype. This chain uses TRBV5-1 with TRBJ2-1; D might be TRBD2 (6 bases). The ends were cut back, 0 bases at V and 5 bases at J, with 6 bases in the middle. Looked up from germline, CDR1 is SGHRS and CDR2 is YFSETQ. The CDR3 length is 13 residues. The CDR3 sequence is CASSLGGDNEQFF. Written as DNA, the CDR3 is TGCGCCAGCAGCTTGGGCGGGGACAATGAGCAGTTCTTC.

As concerns this clonotype: Given a much more abundant clone one base away, this may be a read error. The chain recombines TRBV7-6 with TRBJ1-1; tentatively, D is TRBD1 (6 bases). Germline V CDR1 and CDR2: SGHVS, FNYEAQ. Trimming removed 5 bases from V and 5 bases from J, with 18 bases in between. The CDR3 consists of 15 residues. CDR3 protein: CASSPFQGFKTEAFF. CDR3 nucleotide sequence: TGTGCCAGCAGCCCATTCCAGGGGTTCAAGACTGAAGCTTTCTTT.